These T cell receptor beta chains were read from a single sample in a study of Ad26.COV2.S vaccination and SARS-CoV-2 variants. Some clones are missing from TCRdb's copy, which holds only in-frame ones; the method was immunoSEQ multiplex PCR. Among around 300,000 clones listed, approximately 86% were seen once. The source material was peripheral blood, sampled in a trial of Ad26.COV2.S vaccine versus placebo. These receptors came from a person aged 18-65 years who received the Ad26.COV2.S COVID-19 vaccine or a placebo. Each CDR3 is given with its conserved first and last residue. D genes are given only for firm matches. The size of a clone is reported for some rows only, either as once, few or many, or as a class for expanded clones.

d_gene	v_gene	j_gene	abundance	CDR3nt	CDR3aa
-	TRBV19	TRBJ2-5	-	TGTGCCAGTAGTATCACGGCCAACCAAGAGACCCAGTACTTC	CASSITANQETQYF
-	TRBV7-2	TRBJ1-1	-	TGTGCCAGCAGCTCCCCAGGGCATCGGACTGAAGCTTTCTTT	CASSSPGHRTEAFF
-	TRBV9	TRBJ1-1	-	TGTGCCAGCAGCGGGGGTTCGTTGGGGAACACTGAAGCTTTCTTT	CASSGGSLGNTEAFF
TRBD1	TRBV27	TRBJ2-3	-	TGTGCCAGCAGTTCGGCCCCGGGACAGGGCCCAGATACGCAGTATTTT	CASSSAPGQGPDTQYF
-	TRBV5-6	TRBJ2-3	-	TGTGCCAGCAGCTTGGGAGGAGACACGCAGTATTTT	CASSLGGDTQYF
-	TRBV30	TRBJ2-5	once	TGTGCCTGGAGTGTAACTGGGACCCAGTACTTC	CAWSVTGTQYF
TRBD1	TRBV19	TRBJ1-1	-	TGTGCCAGTAGTAGATGGGACAGTGGAGCTTTCTTT	CASSRWDSGAFF
TRBD1	TRBV6-5	TRBJ1-4	-	TGTGCCACCCGGACAGGGAGGAATGAAAAACTGTTTTTT	CATRTGRNEKLFF
-	TRBV7-8	TRBJ2-1	-	TGTGCCAGCAGCAGAACTAGGTATGAGCAGTTCTTC	CASSRTRYEQFF
TRBD2	TRBV27	TRBJ2-7	-	TGTGCCAGCTCGGTGGCAGCGGGAGTTTCCTACGAGCAGTACTTC	CASSVAAGVSYEQYF
-	TRBV7-3	TRBJ1-3	few	TGTGCCAGCAGCTTAACGGCTACTGGAAACACCATATATTTT	CASSLTATGNTIYF
-	TRBV24-1	TRBJ2-7	-	TGTGCCACCAAGGGGACTGACTCCTACGAGCAGTACTTC	CATKGTDSYEQYF
-	TRBV10-1	TRBJ2-2	-	TGCGCCAGCACTCGAACACACCCGAACACCGGGGAGCTGTTTTTT	CASTRTHPNTGELFF
-	TRBV12-3/TRBV12-4	TRBJ1-1	-	TGTGCCACTGCGCACCTGAACACTGAAGCTTTCTTT	CATAHLNTEAFF
TRBD1	TRBV18	TRBJ2-7	-	TGTGCCAGCTCTCCTAAGACAGGGGCAACCGAGCAGTACTTC	CASSPKTGATEQYF
-	TRBV18	TRBJ1-3	-	TGTGCCAGCTCACCGGCAGGGAGATCTGGAAACACCATATATTTT	CASSPAGRSGNTIYF
TRBD1	TRBV11-3	TRBJ2-5	-	TGTGCCAGCAGCTTGGGTCAGGGGGCCTCCTTACAGTACTTC	CASSLGQGASLQYF
-	TRBV5-1	TRBJ1-1	-	TGCGCCAGCGGGAATACACCGAACACTGAAGCTTTCTTT	CASGNTPNTEAFF
-	TRBV4-1	TRBJ2-7	once	TGCGCCAGCAGCCACAGGACGGGGAGCTCCTACGAGCAGTACTTC	CASSHRTGSSYEQYF
-	TRBV30	TRBJ2-1	once	TGTGCCTGGAGTAAGACTAGTTCCCATGAGCAGTTCTTC	CAWSKTSSHEQFF
-	TRBV2	TRBJ2-5	-	TGTGCCAGCAGTGATCCGGGTTGGTACCAAGAGACCCAGTACTTC	CASSDPGWYQETQYF
-	TRBV3-1/TRBV3-2	TRBJ1-1	-	TGTGCCAGCAGCCAAGTAGAAGGGGGGAGTGAAGCTTTCTTT	CASSQVEGGSEAFF
TRBD2	TRBV7-2	TRBJ2-5	-	TGTGCCAGCAGCTCGGACAGCGGGGGGGCGGAGACCCAGTACTTC	CASSSDSGGAETQYF
TRBD2	TRBV9	TRBJ2-4	-	TGTGCCAGCAGCGTGAGGGGGACTAGCGGAAACATTCAGTACTTC	CASSVRGTSGNIQYF